The entry below gives a single T cell receptor beta chain sequence along with its context. This clone has just a few counts. The antigen it binds to is not known. Base qualities are missing; no much larger clone stands one base away. This specimen belongs to a study of cytomegalovirus exposure and HLA in healthy donors (dated by TCRdb to 2016 to 2017). Background for the entire study: An earlier analysis of 587 of the donors reported approximately 300 Gb of sequence data and 95 million to 140 million unique TCR beta sequences obtained from some 200 million T cells. Rather than drawing on any new phenotypic data, the later analysis identified candidate immune exposures from TCR beta sequences and the way those sequences occurred across donors. In addition to the first cohort of 666 subjects, a separate validation cohort of under 150 different subjects was used. A later genetic analysis used genome-wide SNP genotypes for about 60% of the 666 donors, treating that subset as a discovery cohort. Across some 400 genotyped donors of the cohort, an average of approximately 220,000 unique TCR beta nucleotide sequences per donor were sequenced, and roughly 20% of those sequences were non-productive. All discovery cohort repertoires had been generated using a single sequencing platform. An early release that covered about 600 HLA-typed donors contained approximately 290 gigabases of sequencing data and tens of millions of unique TCR sequences. The study profiled the T cell repertoires of under 850 subjects by immunosequencing and related them to cytomegalovirus serostatus. To predict cytomegalovirus infection status, the study brought together high-throughput TCR immunosequencing, statistical association of individual TCRs with disease status, and machine learning. Both class I and class II loci were covered by HLA typing, at four-digit resolution. A later analysis re-analyzed previously published TCR beta repertoires from roughly 630 donors and added high-resolution HLA genotyping to study TCR occurrence patterns. Among the roughly 400 genotyped donors, approximately 77% belonged to the genetic ancestry cluster associated with self-reported Caucasian donors. The aim of the study was to test whether cataloging public T cell receptors could identify signatures of past pathogen exposure. Donor age, sex, ethnicity and CMV serostatus were compiled alongside the repertoire data. Several DR-DQ haplotypes were treated as single units for association and clustering because of strong linkage in the cohort. An earlier analysis of some 600 of the donors applied high-throughput TCR beta sequencing to assess whether each TCR beta V gene segment acted as functional or pseudogenic. The number of donors typed differed by locus, with 629-630 for A, B, C, DRB1 and DQB1, about 500 for DQA1, approximately 580 for DPA1, and about 450 for DPB1.

The V end loses 0 bases and the J end loses 10 bases, and a stretch of 13 bases separates them. As encoded in the germline V gene (reference sequence), CDR1 is GTSNPN while CDR2 is SVGIG. The CDR3 sequence holds 12 residues, the cysteine and phenylalanine included. Of all the DNA, just the CDR3 is kept, 36 bases in frame from base 1. The cohort was made up of about 610 healthy bone marrow donors. At the time of sampling, every cohort member was nominally healthy, though immune exposures that went unrecorded were likely present. The donor was CMV seropositive and was included in the group of 270 or so seropositive cohort members. A peripheral blood sample was collected from each donor, and TCR beta sequencing was performed on peripheral blood mononuclear cells. The Qiagen DNeasy Blood Extraction Kit was used to extract genomic DNA from the blood cell samples. The paper as a whole reports these results and caveats: In a later genetic analysis, a missense DCLRE1C variant was associated with V-gene and J-gene trimming of TCR beta chains, and the association was replicated in an independent cohort. Correlated functional status among segregating V segments might be attributable to linkage disequilibrium, but an unknown experimental factor could not be ruled out. A later analysis found that most CMV-associated TCR beta chains appeared HLA-restricted, with HLA associations seemingly driven largely by CMV exposure. In a later analysis, the rate of TCR association differed among HLA loci, with DRB1 alleles having the most associated TCRs and HLA-C alleles having the fewest. In vitro tests confirmed that a few of the cytomegalovirus-associated TCR beta chains recognize cytomegalovirus antigens. Because the 87-base-pair reads could not distinguish some IMGT-functional V segments, including TRBV6-2 and TRBV6-3, those segments were excluded. The authors suggested that the approach could potentially be extended to other disease states and immunological phenotypes. A cluster of highly shared sequence variants was judged likely to represent a technical artifact of the sequencing pipeline. Immune exposure information for the cohort was limited to CMV serostatus. In an earlier analysis of around 600 of the donors, most TCR beta V segments were observed in productive rearrangements about 87% or about 30% of the time, broadly matching IMGT annotations. Because some donors lacked HLA typing at each locus, the association tests relied only on the typed subset. The study gave a list of 150 to 200 TCR beta chains associated with cytomegalovirus. In a later genetic analysis, fewer N-insertions in productive TCRs were reported among donors in an Asian-associated ancestry cluster than the approximately 710-donor mean. The classifier was reported to diagnose cytomegalovirus status with high specificity and sensitivity in both the original and validation cohorts. Compared with equally common non-associated chains, HLA-associated TCR beta chains in a later analysis were more clonally expanded and had lower generation probabilities. Strong co-occurrence of HLA alleles, especially DR and DQ, made assigning TCR associations to individual alleles difficult. A later analysis associated around 16,000 TCR beta sequences with specific HLA alleles at a false discovery rate of 0.05. A further reported finding was that TCR beta sequences accurately predicted the HLA-A and HLA-B alleles for most subjects in the first cohort. The earlier analysis of 587 of the donors excluded 15 to 20 rarely observed V segments, including chromosome 9 orphons, because counts were too low. Several of the top co-occurrence clusters appeared to be linked to parvovirus B19, influenza, CMV and Epstein-Barr virus, according to a later analysis. Sequencing depth was assumed to be roughly uniform across donors in the presence/absence analyses, though that assumption may not hold. While some public TCRs were present in many individuals, most TCR sequences turned up only very rarely across donors. The cohort was sequenced for TCR beta chains only, and without alpha or paired-chain data the features that could be detected were limited.

The method was the immunoSEQ multiplex PCR assay. For the multiplex PCR, a mixture combining 60 forward primers for TCR Vbeta segments and 13 reverse primers for TCR Jbeta segments was used. Amplification of the CDR3 region of rearranged TCR beta genes was performed with a multiplex PCR assay on genomic DNA. The amplified TCR beta libraries were sequenced on the Illumina HiSeq System as 87-base-pair reads. Under the source paper's analysis protocol: In a later analysis, tens of millions of unique TCR beta chains were counted across the 500 to 850 repertoires, and roughly 11 million of these chains were shared by at least two donors. Raw reads were error-corrected and collapsed into unique sequences by a nearest-neighbor algorithm in which closely related sequences were merged to remove PCR and sequencing errors. Alignment of CDR3 sequences to IMGT reference sequences was used to assign V, D and J gene segments. For a sequence to be retained, at least a six-nucleotide match to both a V gene segment and a J gene segment was required. A rearrangement was called productive if the CDR3 had no stop codons and remained in frame with V and J, and every other rearrangement was called non-productive. Following IMGT convention, CDR3 was defined as the stretch from the second conserved V-encoded cysteine up to the conserved J-encoded phenylalanine. Sequences without an unambiguous match to a single V gene segment were excluded from the earlier analysis of approximately 560 of the donors. An earlier analysis of about 600 of the donors called V segments functional above 56.7% productive rearrangements and segregating when the between-donor standard deviation exceeded 5%. To diagnose cytomegalovirus status from the catalog of TCR beta chain sequences, a statistical classification framework was built. In a later analysis, TCR nucleotide sequences were compared against IMGT/GENE-DB human TR gene sequences so that V and J genes could be assigned. In a later analysis, CDR3 sequences and most-parsimonious VDJ recombination scenarios were assigned using the TCRdist pipeline. In a later analysis, each TCR beta chain was defined by its CDR3 amino acid sequence together with its V-gene family, and reads lacking a unique V-gene family were excluded. A later analysis removed roughly 590 highly shared, low-generation-probability nucleotide sequences to deal with suspected cross-contamination and a sequencing artifact. For each public chain, a later analysis derived a clonal expansion index from normalized ranks of inferred template counts within each repertoire. In a later analysis, generation probabilities were computed with a VDJ recombination model fitted to out-of-frame rearrangements, and the resulting probabilities were checked against IGoR. A later analysis scored TCR-TCR, TCR-HLA and TCR-CMV co-occurrence with hypergeometric tests, applying a repertoire-size bias correction to TCR pairs. False discovery rates were estimated in a later analysis by permuting HLA or CMV assignments 20 times. A later analysis grouped co-occurring TCRs with DBSCAN, adding TCRdist sequence similarity when clustering within HLA-allele-positive subsets. Repertoires with fewer than 30,000 or more than 120,000 public chains, plus five repertoires with anomalous nucleotide sharing, were excluded from co-occurrence clustering. Here the immuneACCESS table is served through TCRdb, limited to in-frame sequences with V and J called. Missing clones are a known gap in these copies; in checked studies unresolved V genes cover under half, and the rest lacks a known reason. Clone size and V and J calls were adopted from that table, with D and trimming inferred from the DNA. The sample table holds 150,000 to 200,000 clones, of which roughly 13% were seen once. Approximately 7.8% of the sample goes to the ten largest clones.

This TCR came from a man aged 45-65 years in good health and CMV-seropositive. The V and J genes are TRBV30 and TRBJ2-7; matching of 6 bases hints at TRBD1 as the D gene. The sequencing sample was made of PBMCs. In nucleotide form, the sequence is TGTGCCTGGAGTGTAATAGGCAGGGGCCAGTACTTC. Translation gives CAWSVIGRGQYF.